This T cell receptor (beta chain) was profiled in a study of cytomegalovirus exposure and HLA in healthy donors. General study results and limits: Apart from CMV serostatus, no immune exposure information was available. The authors later linked a missense DCLRE1C variant to TCR beta V- and J-gene trimming. Later analysis identified several of the most significant clusters that appeared linked to common viral pathogens. While the bulk of TCR sequences proved rare, some public TCRs turned up in many donors.

60 Vbeta and 13 Jbeta primers were used in PCR. The table came from immunoSEQ multiplex PCR; TCRdb's copy has only in-frame clones and leaves some out. This sample carries 150,000 to 200,000 clones, roughly three quarters of them seen once, and the ten largest clones take about 2%. As regards this clone: Its antigen is not identified.

The V gene end was trimmed by 0 bases and the J gene end by 1 base; junction bases not matched to a gene: 2. CDR3 length: 15 amino acids. The germline CDR1 and CDR2 sequences are SGHTA and FQGNSA. V is TRBV7-2 and J is TRBJ1-1; 7 positions match TRBD1. The specimen was PBMCs. This clonotype was obtained from a woman aged 45-65 years in good health and CMV-seronegative. The CDR3 DNA follows: TGTGCCAGCAGCTTAGCTGGGACAGCGAACACTGAAGCTTTCTTT. Its translation: CASSLAGTANTEAFF.